One and the same sample provided the 8 T cell receptor beta chains below, sequenced in a study of technical replicates of blood from a few donors. Method: immunoSEQ multiplex PCR; TCRdb's copy keeps in-frame clones and lacks some. This sample has about 73,000 clones, with approximately 91% found just once. The material sequenced was PBMCs. These receptors were collected from a human donor in good health. Some clones in this sample may be carry-over from other donors' samples.

The chain recombines TRBV5-1 with TRBJ2-2; 7 bases are shared with TRBD1. The CDR3 covers 14 residues. The J segment lost 4 bases and the V segment lost 3 bases, leaving 3 bases of the junction unmatched. Germline V gene sequence: CDR1 SGHRS, CDR2 YFSETQ. This CDR3 reads CASSSGQFTGELFF. The CDR3 coding sequence is TGCGCCAGCAGCTCGGGACAGTTCACCGGGGAGCTGTTTTTT.

The chain combines TRBV7-9 with TRBJ1-3, with D uncertain. The CDR3 spans 12 residues. With 7 bases removed from V and 2 bases from J, the gap between germline ends came to 6 bases. Germline lookup yields CDR1 SEHNR and CDR2 FQNEAQ (reference sequence). CDR3 residues: CASINTGNTIYF. CDR3 sequence (DNA): TGTGCCAGCATCAACACTGGAAACACCATATATTTT. Variable domain in full (rest from reference TRBV7-9 and TRBJ1-3): DTGVSQNPRHKITKRGQNVTFRCDPISEHNRLYWYRQTLGQGPEFLTYFQNEAQLEKSRLLSDRFSAERPKGSFSTLEIQRTEQGDSAMYLCASINTGNTIYFGEGSWLTVV.

This clone was seen more than once but under ten times. This chain uses TRBV6-5 with TRBJ1-4; perhaps TRBD1 as D (5 bases). The CDR3 runs to 15 residues. With 8 bases removed from V and 5 bases from J, the gap between germline ends came to 18 bases. Germline assignment: CDR1 MNHEY and CDR2 SVGAGI. The CDR3 DNA reads TGTGCCAGCGGAAGGAGGGGCAGCACGAATGAAAAACTGTTTTTT. Its translation is CASGRRGSTNEKLFF.

The V gene is TRBV7-8, the J gene TRBJ1-3; TRBD1 matches 7 bases. Unmatched junction bases numbered 3, after V lost 4 bases and J lost 0 bases. The CDR3 covers 15 residues. Germline lookup yields CDR1 SGHVS and CDR2 FQNEAQ. The CDR3 spells CASSSDRISGNTIYF. In DNA form, the CDR3 reads TGTGCCAGCAGCTCGGACAGGATCTCTGGAAACACCATATATTTT.

The CDR3 nucleotides read TGTGCCAGTAGTATAGAGACAATTAGCAATCAGCCCCAGCATTTT. Translating gives CASSIETISNQPQHF. V gene TRBV19 combines with J gene TRBJ1-5; D is ambiguous. The CDR3 is made up of 15 amino acids. Looked up from germline, CDR1 is LNHDA and CDR2 is SQIVND (reference sequence). The germline V and J ends were trimmed by 0 bases and 0 bases, with 6 bases remaining between them.

The chain combines TRBV7-2 with TRBJ2-7; possible D gene TRBD2, 6 bases. Trimming took 5 bases from V and 1 from J, leaving 15 bases between them. CDR1 is SGHTA, CDR2 FQGNSA, per germline. The CDR3 runs 15 residues. The CDR3 bases are TGTGCCAGCAGCCACGACCCAGGGAGGTCCTACGAGCAGTACTTC. It codes for CASSHDPGRSYEQYF.

The chain employs TRBV7-3 and TRBJ2-2, with TRBD2 matching 8 bases. The CDR3 length is 16 residues. The ends lost 4 bases at V and 2 bases at J; junction bases unmatched: 6. The V gene's germline CDR1 is SGHTA and CDR2 FQGTGA. The CDR3 loop reads CASSSGGRSNTGELFF. The CDR3 DNA is TGTGCCAGCAGCTCAGGCGGGAGGTCCAACACCGGGGAGCTGTTTTTT. Filled out from reference TRBV7-3 and TRBJ2-2, the complete variable domain reads GAGVSQTPSNKVTEKGKYVELRCDPISGHTALYWYRQSLGQGPEFLIYFQGTGAADDSGLPNDRFFAVRPEGSVSTLKIQRTERGDSAVYLCASSSGGRSNTGELFFGEGSRLTVL.

V is TRBV11-2 and J is TRBJ2-5; 7 bases match TRBD1. V shed 3 bases and J 0 bases; nucleotides not matched to a gene: 4. The CDR3 has 15 amino acids. In germline, CDR1 is SGHAT, CDR2 FQNNGV. The CDR3 region has the DNA TGTGCCAGCAGCTTCGGTGGGACAGACCAAGAGACCCAGTACTTC. Its translation is CASSFGGTDQETQYF. The full variable domain, its missing parts supplied by reference TRBV11-2 and TRBJ2-5, is EAGVAQSPRYKIIEKRQSVAFWCNPISGHATLYWYQQILGQGPKLLIQFQNNGVVDDSQLPKDRFSAERLKGVDSTLKIQPAKLEDSAVYLCASSFGGTDQETQYFGPGTRLLVL.